The rows below give T cell receptor beta chains drawn from one sample of a study of blood T cell repertoires in COVID-19. The protocol was immunoSEQ multiplex PCR, while the TCRdb copy is restricted to in-frame clones and leaves out a portion. The sample records around 430,000 clones, approximately 87% being singletons. Source material: PBMCs or T cells enriched from blood (not recorded which). Receptors were obtained from a woman in her 50s who had recovered from COVID-19. Each CDR3 is given with its conserved first and last residue. Each record gives: D gene, clone size, V gene, J gene, CDR3 protein, CDR3 DNA. The D gene is left open where the match is weak. Not every row has a clone size; where given, it reads once, few, many or a size class.

D gene: .; clone size: .; V gene: TRBV30; J gene: TRBJ1-2; CDR3 protein: CAWTLSEDGLYGYTF; CDR3 DNA: TGTGCCTGGACCTTAAGTGAGGACGGACTCTATGGCTACACCTTC
D gene: .; clone size: .; V gene: TRBV12-5; J gene: TRBJ1-1; CDR3 protein: CASGLAGHIGAFF; CDR3 DNA: TGTGCTAGTGGTTTGGCAGGACACATAGGAGCTTTCTTT
D gene: .; clone size: .; V gene: TRBV10-3; J gene: TRBJ2-7; CDR3 protein: CAITLRQDSHEQYF; CDR3 DNA: TGTGCCATCACCCTAAGACAGGATAGCCACGAGCAGTACTTC
D gene: .; clone size: .; V gene: TRBV3-1/TRBV3-2; J gene: TRBJ1-5; CDR3 protein: CASSQESLNQPQHF; CDR3 DNA: TGTGCCAGCAGCCAAGAATCCCTTAATCAGCCCCAGCATTTT
D gene: .; clone size: .; V gene: TRBV6-5; J gene: TRBJ1-1; CDR3 protein: CASSLQGWTEAFF; CDR3 DNA: TGTGCCAGCAGTTTACAGGGATGGACTGAAGCTTTCTTT
D gene: TRBD1; clone size: .; V gene: TRBV19; J gene: TRBJ1-3; CDR3 protein: CASSNRGFGNTIYF; CDR3 DNA: TGTGCCAGTAGCAACAGGGGCTTTGGAAACACCATATATTTT
D gene: .; clone size: .; V gene: TRBV9; J gene: TRBJ2-3; CDR3 protein: CASSVGLGGADTQYF; CDR3 DNA: TGTGCCAGCAGCGTAGGGCTAGGAGGGGCAGATACGCAGTATTTT
D gene: TRBD2; clone size: .; V gene: TRBV5-4; J gene: TRBJ2-3; CDR3 protein: CATYASGGSDTQYF; CDR3 DNA: TGTGCCACCTATGCTAGCGGTGGTTCTGATACGCAGTATTTT
D gene: .; clone size: .; V gene: TRBV7-2; J gene: TRBJ2-6; CDR3 protein: CASSVSSGANVLTF; CDR3 DNA: TGTGCCAGCAGCGTGAGCTCTGGGGCCAACGTCCTGACTTTC
D gene: .; clone size: .; V gene: TRBV12-5; J gene: TRBJ1-2; CDR3 protein: CASGFGVAGYGYTF; CDR3 DNA: TGTGCTAGTGGCTTCGGGGTGGCGGGCTATGGCTACACCTTC
D gene: .; clone size: .; V gene: TRBV2; J gene: TRBJ1-6; CDR3 protein: CASSPTEVNSPLHF; CDR3 DNA: TGTGCCAGCAGCCCTACGGAGGTGAATTCACCCCTCCACTTT
D gene: .; clone size: .; V gene: TRBV7-9; J gene: TRBJ1-2; CDR3 protein: CASSFGDGNYGYTF; CDR3 DNA: TGTGCCAGCAGCTTCGGGGATGGGAACTATGGCTACACCTTC
D gene: .; clone size: .; V gene: TRBV4-2; J gene: TRBJ1-1; CDR3 protein: CASSPWGTQNTEAFF; CDR3 DNA: TGTGCCAGCAGCCCATGGGGGACTCAGAACACTGAAGCTTTCTTT
D gene: TRBD1; clone size: .; V gene: TRBV5-5; J gene: TRBJ2-5; CDR3 protein: CASSPQTGGKETQYF; CDR3 DNA: TGTGCCAGCAGTCCTCAGACAGGGGGGAAAGAGACCCAGTACTTC
D gene: .; clone size: .; V gene: TRBV19; J gene: TRBJ1-5; CDR3 protein: CASSFTVEGNQPQHF; CDR3 DNA: TGTGCCAGTAGTTTTACTGTCGAGGGCAATCAGCCCCAGCATTTT
D gene: .; clone size: once; V gene: TRBV3-1/TRBV3-2; J gene: TRBJ2-4; CDR3 protein: CASSGGIPLAKNIQYF; CDR3 DNA: TGTGCCAGCAGCGGAGGGATACCCTTAGCCAAAAACATTCAGTACTTC
D gene: TRBD1; clone size: .; V gene: TRBV9; J gene: TRBJ2-2; CDR3 protein: CASSGDRNAGELFF; CDR3 DNA: TGTGCCAGCAGCGGGGACAGGAACGCCGGGGAGCTGTTTTTT
D gene: TRBD1; clone size: .; V gene: TRBV2; J gene: TRBJ1-4; CDR3 protein: CASRGRRGLPDFNEKLFF; CDR3 DNA: TGTGCCAGCAGGGGTCGCAGGGGGTTACCTGACTTTAATGAAAAACTGTTTTTT
D gene: .; clone size: .; V gene: TRBV10-3; J gene: TRBJ2-7; CDR3 protein: CAISESTQGGDEQYF; CDR3 DNA: TGTGCCATCAGTGAGTCAACGCAAGGGGGGGACGAGCAGTACTTC
D gene: .; clone size: .; V gene: TRBV30; J gene: TRBJ1-5; CDR3 protein: CAWSIGYSNQPQHF; CDR3 DNA: TGTGCCTGGTCCATCGGGTATAGCAATCAGCCCCAGCATTTT
D gene: .; clone size: few; V gene: TRBV6-5; J gene: TRBJ1-5; CDR3 protein: CASTGARGQPQHF; CDR3 DNA: TGTGCCAGCACAGGGGCGAGAGGTCAGCCCCAGCATTTT
D gene: .; clone size: .; V gene: TRBV7-3; J gene: TRBJ1-1; CDR3 protein: CASSLQAGVTEAFF; CDR3 DNA: TGTGCCAGCAGCTTACAGGCAGGGGTCACTGAAGCTTTCTTT
D gene: TRBD1; clone size: .; V gene: TRBV18; J gene: TRBJ2-7; CDR3 protein: CASSPNTGVEQYF; CDR3 DNA: TGTGCCAGCTCACCCAACACAGGGGTCGAGCAGTACTTC
D gene: TRBD1; clone size: .; V gene: TRBV4-1; J gene: TRBJ2-7; CDR3 protein: CASSQGDRGVWEQYF; CDR3 DNA: TGCGCCAGCAGCCAAGGCGACAGGGGAGTATGGGAGCAGTACTTC
D gene: TRBD1; clone size: .; V gene: TRBV5-6; J gene: TRBJ2-2; CDR3 protein: CASSLLQGAFGELFF; CDR3 DNA: TGTGCCAGCAGCTTGTTACAGGGGGCTTTCGGGGAGCTGTTTTTT
D gene: TRBD1; clone size: once; V gene: TRBV5-6; J gene: TRBJ2-6; CDR3 protein: CASRKGQPGANVLTF; CDR3 DNA: TGTGCCAGCAGAAAGGGACAGCCTGGGGCCAACGTCCTGACTTTC
D gene: .; clone size: .; V gene: TRBV7-8; J gene: TRBJ1-5; CDR3 protein: CASSLGGVGGSNQPQHF; CDR3 DNA: TGTGCCAGCAGCTTAGGAGGTGTAGGGGGAAGCAATCAGCCCCAGCATTTT
D gene: TRBD1; clone size: once; V gene: TRBV28; J gene: TRBJ2-7; CDR3 protein: CASSLGGQGASIYEQYF; CDR3 DNA: TGTGCCAGCAGTTTAGGCGGGCAGGGGGCGAGTATCTACGAGCAGTACTTC
D gene: TRBD1; clone size: .; V gene: TRBV13; J gene: TRBJ1-2; CDR3 protein: CASSRTGTGFFYGYTF; CDR3 DNA: TGTGCCAGCAGCAGAACCGGGACAGGGTTTTTCTATGGCTACACCTTC
D gene: TRBD1; clone size: .; V gene: TRBV7-2; J gene: TRBJ1-2; CDR3 protein: CASRFPGQGNYGYTF; CDR3 DNA: TGTGCCAGCAGGTTTCCGGGACAGGGGAACTATGGCTACACCTTC
D gene: TRBD1; clone size: .; V gene: TRBV19; J gene: TRBJ1-1; CDR3 protein: CASSADQGVTEAFF; CDR3 DNA: TGTGCCAGTAGTGCTGACCAGGGGGTTACTGAAGCTTTCTTT
D gene: .; clone size: .; V gene: TRBV2; J gene: TRBJ1-1; CDR3 protein: CASSSTRAGTEAFF; CDR3 DNA: TGTGCCAGCAGTTCAACTCGGGCGGGCACTGAAGCTTTCTTT
D gene: TRBD2; clone size: .; V gene: TRBV4-3; J gene: TRBJ2-1; CDR3 protein: CASSQVLAGSGGPEYNEQFF; CDR3 DNA: TGCGCCAGCAGCCAGGTTCTAGCCGGAAGCGGGGGGCCCGAATACAATGAGCAGTTCTTC
D gene: .; clone size: .; V gene: TRBV5-1; J gene: TRBJ1-5; CDR3 protein: CASSLSGAPNQPQHF; CDR3 DNA: TGCGCCAGCAGCTTGTCGGGTGCCCCCAATCAGCCCCAGCATTTT
D gene: TRBD1; clone size: once; V gene: TRBV4-2; J gene: TRBJ1-5; CDR3 protein: CASSKDRGQPQHF; CDR3 DNA: TGTGCCAGCAGCAAAGACAGGGGACAGCCCCAGCATTTT
D gene: TRBD1; clone size: .; V gene: TRBV6-5; J gene: TRBJ1-1; CDR3 protein: CASNTGVTEAFF; CDR3 DNA: TGTGCCAGCAACACAGGGGTTACTGAAGCTTTCTTT
D gene: TRBD2; clone size: .; V gene: TRBV9; J gene: TRBJ2-5; CDR3 protein: CASSGVAGVQETQYF; CDR3 DNA: TGTGCCAGCAGCGGGGTAGCGGGGGTCCAAGAGACCCAGTACTTC
D gene: TRBD1; clone size: .; V gene: TRBV9; J gene: TRBJ1-2; CDR3 protein: CASSTQEGTGLSGYTF; CDR3 DNA: TGTGCCAGCAGCACTCAGGAGGGGACAGGGCTGAGCGGCTACACCTTC
D gene: .; clone size: .; V gene: TRBV5-6; J gene: TRBJ1-4; CDR3 protein: CASSLARTASEKLFF; CDR3 DNA: TGTGCCAGCAGCCTGGCGAGGACAGCGAGTGAAAAACTGTTTTTT
D gene: .; clone size: once; V gene: TRBV28; J gene: TRBJ2-5; CDR3 protein: CASSLQGVNVKETQYF; CDR3 DNA: TGTGCCAGCAGTTTACAGGGTGTTAACGTAAAAGAGACCCAGTACTTC
D gene: .; clone size: once; V gene: TRBV7-6; J gene: TRBJ1-6; CDR3 protein: CASSLGGGSPSHF; CDR3 DNA: TGTGCCAGCAGCTTAGGAGGAGGATCCCCTTCCCACTTT
D gene: .; clone size: .; V gene: TRBV5-1; J gene: TRBJ2-1; CDR3 protein: CASSLAGSPDEQFF; CDR3 DNA: TGCGCCAGCAGCTTGGCCGGGTCCCCGGATGAGCAGTTCTTC
D gene: .; clone size: .; V gene: TRBV19; J gene: TRBJ2-6; CDR3 protein: CASSQDIYSGANVLTF; CDR3 DNA: TGTGCCAGTAGCCAAGACATATACTCTGGGGCCAACGTCCTGACTTTC
D gene: .; clone size: .; V gene: TRBV27; J gene: TRBJ2-1; CDR3 protein: CASTPSSYNEQFF; CDR3 DNA: TGTGCCAGCACCCCGAGCTCCTACAATGAGCAGTTCTTC
D gene: TRBD1; clone size: .; V gene: TRBV18; J gene: TRBJ1-5; CDR3 protein: CASSVDRNQPQHF; CDR3 DNA: TGTGCCAGCTCCGTGGACAGGAATCAGCCCCAGCATTTT
D gene: .; clone size: .; V gene: TRBV7-6; J gene: TRBJ2-7; CDR3 protein: CASSLEDSSYEQYF; CDR3 DNA: TGTGCCAGCAGCTTAGAGGACAGCTCCTACGAGCAGTACTTC
D gene: .; clone size: .; V gene: TRBV15; J gene: TRBJ1-5; CDR3 protein: CATPRGFRAGNQPQHF; CDR3 DNA: TGTGCCACCCCTAGGGGGTTTCGAGCGGGCAATCAGCCCCAGCATTTT
D gene: TRBD2; clone size: .; V gene: TRBV7-3; J gene: TRBJ2-1; CDR3 protein: CASSLAGANNEQFF; CDR3 DNA: TGTGCCAGCAGTCTAGCGGGAGCCAACAATGAGCAGTTCTTC
D gene: TRBD1; clone size: once; V gene: TRBV7-8; J gene: TRBJ2-3; CDR3 protein: CASSLPGTGSTDTQYF; CDR3 DNA: TGTGCCAGCAGCTTGCCAGGGACAGGGAGCACAGATACGCAGTATTTT
D gene: TRBD1; clone size: .; V gene: TRBV30; J gene: TRBJ2-7; CDR3 protein: CALGQVAYEQYF; CDR3 DNA: TGTGCTTTGGGACAGGTCGCCTACGAGCAGTACTTC
D gene: .; clone size: .; V gene: TRBV5-4; J gene: TRBJ1-3; CDR3 protein: CASSSERGYSGNTIYF; CDR3 DNA: TGTGCCAGCAGCTCCGAACGGGGTTACTCTGGAAACACCATATATTTT
D gene: .; clone size: .; V gene: TRBV5-1; J gene: TRBJ1-2; CDR3 protein: CASSPEGANYGYTF; CDR3 DNA: TGCGCCAGCAGCCCCGAGGGGGCTAACTATGGCTACACCTTC
D gene: TRBD1; clone size: once; V gene: TRBV24-1; J gene: TRBJ1-5; CDR3 protein: CATSGQGPQPQHF; CDR3 DNA: TGTGCCACCAGTGGACAGGGGCCTCAGCCCCAGCATTTT
D gene: .; clone size: .; V gene: TRBV9; J gene: TRBJ2-2; CDR3 protein: CASSAPAAAETGELFF; CDR3 DNA: TGTGCCAGCAGCGCGCCCGCGGCGGCGGAAACCGGGGAGCTGTTTTTT
D gene: .; clone size: .; V gene: TRBV7-9; J gene: TRBJ1-2; CDR3 protein: CASTQPQSGVYGYTF; CDR3 DNA: TGTGCCAGCACCCAACCCCAATCAGGGGTTTATGGCTACACCTTC
D gene: TRBD1; clone size: .; V gene: TRBV28; J gene: TRBJ1-3; CDR3 protein: CASSSGQGGRNTIYF; CDR3 DNA: TGTGCCAGCAGTTCTGGACAGGGGGGAAGAAACACCATATATTTT
D gene: .; clone size: .; V gene: TRBV3-1/TRBV3-2; J gene: TRBJ2-7; CDR3 protein: CASSQLEDQSLVEQYF; CDR3 DNA: TGTGCCAGCAGCCAGCTAGAAGACCAATCGCTCGTCGAGCAGTACTTC
D gene: .; clone size: .; V gene: TRBV27; J gene: TRBJ1-2; CDR3 protein: CASRGGGGLGYTF; CDR3 DNA: TGTGCCAGCAGGGGGGGAGGTGGACTCGGCTACACCTTC
D gene: TRBD2; clone size: few; V gene: TRBV5-1; J gene: TRBJ2-7; CDR3 protein: CASSYSMPGLPYEQYF; CDR3 DNA: TGCGCCAGCAGCTACTCAATGCCGGGACTACCGTACGAGCAGTACTTC